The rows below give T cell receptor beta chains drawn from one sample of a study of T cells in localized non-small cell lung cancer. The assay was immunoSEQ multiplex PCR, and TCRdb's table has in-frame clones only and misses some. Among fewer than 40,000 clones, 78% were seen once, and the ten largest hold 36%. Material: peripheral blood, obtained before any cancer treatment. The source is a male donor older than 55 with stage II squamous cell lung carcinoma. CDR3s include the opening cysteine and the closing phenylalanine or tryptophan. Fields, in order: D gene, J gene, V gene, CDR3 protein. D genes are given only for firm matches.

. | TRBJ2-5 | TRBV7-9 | CASSLLGAKGAQYF
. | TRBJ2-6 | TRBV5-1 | CASSLASSGANVLTF
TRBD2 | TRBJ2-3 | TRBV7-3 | CASSLGTSSSDTQYF
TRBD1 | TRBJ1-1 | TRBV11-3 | CASSTGQGAITEAFF
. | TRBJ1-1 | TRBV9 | CASSVSGAPGTEAFF
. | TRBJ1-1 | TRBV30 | CAWRQGPEAFF
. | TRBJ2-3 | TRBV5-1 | CASSPNLGGTVDTQYF
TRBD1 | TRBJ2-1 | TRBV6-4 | CASSAGTEYNEQFF
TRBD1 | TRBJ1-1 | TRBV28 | CASSLGNRGTEAFF
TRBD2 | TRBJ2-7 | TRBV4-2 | CASSFVAGTSAYYEQYF
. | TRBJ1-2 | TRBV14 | CASSQDGGSTYGYTF
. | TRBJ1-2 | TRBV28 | CASSPGGPPYGYTF
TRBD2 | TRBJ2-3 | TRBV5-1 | CASSPRLAGGGTDTQYF
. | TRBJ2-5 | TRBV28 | CASRPATFQETQYF
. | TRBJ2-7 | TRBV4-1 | CASSRNTESYEQYF
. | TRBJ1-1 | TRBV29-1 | CSVETGIEAFF
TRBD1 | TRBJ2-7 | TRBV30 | CAWSPRTGTGSYEQYF
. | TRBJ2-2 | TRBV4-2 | CASSSTGLRDTGELFF
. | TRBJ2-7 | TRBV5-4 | CASSLASRGSPFGEQYF
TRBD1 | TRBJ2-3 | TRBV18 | CASSPGTGVDTQYF
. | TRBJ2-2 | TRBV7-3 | CASSSIGGPGELFF
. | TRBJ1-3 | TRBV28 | CASSLQGAGNTIYF
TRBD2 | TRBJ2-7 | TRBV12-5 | CASGFAGGMTYEQYF
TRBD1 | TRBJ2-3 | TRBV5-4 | CASSLRTGGPTDTQYF
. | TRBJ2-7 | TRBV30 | CAWSVGTGPGYEQYF
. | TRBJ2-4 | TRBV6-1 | CASGTRDIQYF
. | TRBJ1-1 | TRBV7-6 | CASSAGTEAFF
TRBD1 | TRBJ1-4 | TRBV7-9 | CASSLRQGNEKLFF
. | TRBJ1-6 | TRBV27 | CASSLSGTNNSPLHF
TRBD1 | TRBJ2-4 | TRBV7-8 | CASSLDGQGYTKNIQYF
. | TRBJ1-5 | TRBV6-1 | CASSESHSNQPQHF
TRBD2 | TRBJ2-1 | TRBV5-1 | CASSLGLTSGVGEQFF
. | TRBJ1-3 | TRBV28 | CASTPGGSGNTIYF
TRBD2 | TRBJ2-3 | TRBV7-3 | CASSLGPPTDRGTSGTTDTQYF
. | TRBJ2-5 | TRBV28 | CASSPPQGWETQYF
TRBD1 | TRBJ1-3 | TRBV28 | CASTRDLTGSGNTIYF
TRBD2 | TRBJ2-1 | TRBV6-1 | CASTGRGTYNEQFF
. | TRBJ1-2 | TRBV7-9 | CASSRDNYGYTF
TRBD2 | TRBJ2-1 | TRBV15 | CATSRDNSPPASGSYNEQFF
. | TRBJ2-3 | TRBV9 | CASSVEGGTDTQYF
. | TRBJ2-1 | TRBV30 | CAWGTVRSMRQFF
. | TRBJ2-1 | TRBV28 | CASSLGIRGSYNEQFF
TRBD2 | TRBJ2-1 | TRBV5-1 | CASTRGGSYNEQFF